The 20 T cell receptor beta chains below were found in one sample sequenced in a study of T cell responses to AZD1222 COVID-19 vaccine. Using immunoSEQ multiplex PCR, the repertoire was profiled, and TCRdb retains in-frame clones only, with some absent. The sample yields some 120,000 clones, roughly 84% seen once. Specimen: peripheral blood, collected on day 0 of AZD1222 vaccination. Receptor source: an adult in good health.

The V gene is TRBV3-1 (or the pseudogene TRBV3-2), the J gene TRBJ2-3; D is possibly TRBD1 or TRBD2 (6 bases each). The CDR3 totals 11 residues. V shed 6 bases and J shed 10 bases, with 11 bases lying between them. Germline V gene data show CDR1 as LGHDT and CDR2 as YNNKEL (reference sequence). CDR3 in DNA: TGTGCCAGCAGTCGGGGGCGCGCGCAGTATTTT. It translates to CASSRGRAQYF.

CDR3 in amino acids: CASSLAGGRSYEQYF. In DNA, the CDR3 is TGTGCCAGCAGTTTAGCAGGGGGCCGATCCTACGAGCAGTACTTC. The J gene is TRBJ2-7, the V gene TRBV28; 8 bases are a match to TRBD1. The CDR3 runs 15 residues. Per germline, CDR1 MDHEN and CDR2 SYDVKM. The V gene end was trimmed by 2 bases and the J gene end by 1 base; junction bases not matched to a gene: 4.

The gene calls are TRBV30 and TRBJ2-7, with 10 nucleotides matching TRBD1. In germline, CDR1 is GTSNPN, CDR2 SVGIG (reference sequence). J was trimmed by 4 bases and V by 1 base; bases with no gene match: 7. This CDR3 comprises 15 residues. CDR3 loop: CAWSGGDRGQYEQYF. Written as DNA, the CDR3 is TGTGCCTGGAGTGGGGGAGACAGGGGGCAGTACGAGCAGTACTTC. The entire variable domain, with the rest obtained from reference TRBV30 and TRBJ2-7, is as follows: SQTIHQWPATLVQPVGSPLSLECTVEGTSNPNLYWYRQAAGRGLQLLFYSVGIGQISSEVPQNLSASRPQDRQFILSSKKLLLSDSGFYLCAWSGGDRGQYEQYFGPGTRLTVT.

CDR3 sequence: CASSYSGWTKNTEAFF. In nucleotides, the CDR3 is TGTGCCAGCAGTTACTCGGGGTGGACTAAGAACACTGAAGCTTTCTTT. This chain links TRBV6-5 with TRBJ1-1; unclear D gene. The CDR3 totals 16 residues. CDR1 is MNHEY, CDR2 SVGAGI, per germline. The germline V and J ends were trimmed by 0 bases and 1 base, with 12 bases remaining between them.

This clone was seen only once. The gene calls are TRBV6-2 or TRBV6-3 and TRBJ2-1; D is unclear. V was shortened by 6 bases and J by 5 bases, with 20 bases between the two germline ends. The CDR3 consists of 16 residues. Germline assignment: CDR1 MNHEY and CDR2 SVGEGT. Written as DNA, the CDR3 is TGTGCCAGCAGCCGCCCCTGGGGTTTGGGCGACAATGAGCAGTTCTTC. Its translation is CASSRPWGLGDNEQFF.

The chain is built from TRBV24-1 and TRBJ2-3, with TRBD2 as a possible D gene (5 bases). The CDR3 sequence is 14 residues long. V was cut by 4 bases and J by 5 bases, with 12 bases left in between. From germline, CDR1 is KGHDR and CDR2 SFDVKD. The CDR3 sequence: CATSDPGKLDTQYF. DNA for the CDR3: TGTGCCACCAGTGACCCGGGGAAGTTAGATACGCAGTATTTT.

The gene calls are TRBV28 and TRBJ1-1, with unresolved D. Trimming shortened V by 2 bases and J by 11 bases, and 18 bases separated the two germline ends. Germline V CDR1 and CDR2: MDHEN, SYDVKM. CDR3 size: 14 residues. CDR3 in amino acids: CASSLTPGRYRAFF. The CDR3 region has the DNA TGTGCCAGCAGTTTAACCCCGGGCCGTTATCGGGCTTTCTTT.

The rearrangement uses TRBV28 and TRBJ1-1; D is undetermined. With 7 bases removed from V and 5 bases from J, the gap between germline ends came to 17 bases. CDR1 is MDHEN and CDR2 is SYDVKM in the germline V gene. CDR3 length equals 14 residues. Written as DNA, the CDR3 is TGTGCCAGCACCACCGACGCTGGGTTGACTGAAGCTTTCTTT. This sequence encodes CASTTDAGLTEAFF.

The chain recombines TRBV6-6 with TRBJ2-5; no clear D gene. CDR1 and CDR2 (germline): MNHNY, SVGAGI (reference sequence). The germline V and J ends were trimmed by 8 bases and 3 bases, with 13 bases remaining between them. The CDR3 runs 13 residues. The CDR3 bases are TGTGCCAGCTCAGCAGTTCCCAAAGAGACCCAGTACTTC. This encodes CASSAVPKETQYF.

This clone was observed at least ten times. V is TRBV10-2 and J is TRBJ2-7; D may be TRBD1 or TRBD2 (5 bases each). V was clipped by 2 bases and J by 2 bases, with 13 bases between them. CDR1 and CDR2 from the germline V gene are WSHSY and SAAADI. The CDR3 totals 15 residues. CDR3 region: CASSEGDGFTYEQYF. The CDR3 bases are TGCGCCAGCAGTGAGGGGGACGGATTTACCTACGAGCAGTACTTC.

V usage is TRBV28 and J usage is TRBJ2-5; D may be TRBD1 (6 bases). V was clipped by 2 bases and J by 2 bases, with 15 bases between them. The CDR3 has 16 amino acids. CDR1 is MDHEN and CDR2 is SYDVKM in the germline V gene. The CDR3 is CASSLPGTLVQETQYF. The CDR3 nucleotides read TGTGCCAGCAGTTTACCTGGGACACTAGTTCAAGAGACCCAGTACTTC.

This chain uses TRBV28 with TRBJ1-6, with D possibly TRBD1 on 5 matching bases. Germline values: CDR1 MDHEN, CDR2 SYDVKM. Between the trimmed V and J ends, which lost 2 bases and 9 bases, there was a span of 5 bases. CDR3 size: 12 residues. The chain's CDR3 is CASSLGGSPLHF. The CDR3 DNA sequence: TGTGCCAGCAGTTTAGGGGGTTCACCCCTCCACTTT.

The J gene is TRBJ2-5, the V gene TRBV6-5; D may be TRBD1 (6 bases). Trimming cost V 6 bases and J 4 bases, with 18 bases left between them. The germline V gene encodes CDR1 MNHEY and CDR2 SVGAGI. The CDR3 covers 15 residues. The CDR3 here is CASSRSRTGRETQYF. In nucleotides, the CDR3 is TGTGCCAGCAGCCGAAGTCGAACAGGGCGAGAGACCCAGTACTTC.

The V gene is TRBV10-3, the J gene TRBJ1-3, with D hard to call. The CDR3 totals 15 residues. Germline-derived CDR1 and CDR2 are ENHRY and SYGVKD. V lost 5 bases and J lost 4, with 15 bases in between. CDR3 bases: TGTGCCATCAGTTCCCGATCGCCGGGAGGAAACACCATATATTTT. It yields the protein CAISSRSPGGNTIYF.

This chain joins TRBV18 and TRBJ2-3, with D possibly being TRBD1 (6 bases). Germline-derived CDR1 and CDR2 are KGHSH and LQKENI. This CDR3 has 15 residues. V lost 2 bases to trimming and J lost 2 bases, with 11 bases between them. In nucleotides, the CDR3 is TGTGCCAGCTCACCAGGACAGACGCTCACAGATACGCAGTATTTT. Protein: CASSPGQTLTDTQYF.

The J gene is TRBJ2-1, the V gene TRBV28, with 10 bases that match TRBD1. Germline V gene sequence: CDR1 MDHEN, CDR2 SYDVKM. The CDR3 sequence is 13 residues long. Losses at the gene ends were 8 bases for V and 3 bases for J; bases not matched to a gene: 1. The CDR3 protein is CASRDRGYNEQFF. In DNA, the CDR3 is TGTGCCAGCCGGGACAGGGGCTACAATGAGCAGTTCTTC.

V is TRBV19 and J is TRBJ1-1; 7 bases line up with TRBD1. This CDR3 is built from 17 residues. Looked up from germline, CDR1 is LNHDA and CDR2 is SQIVND (reference sequence). V gave up 5 bases and J gave up 1 base; unmatched junction bases: 13. In nucleotides, the CDR3 is TGTGCCAGTAGTCCCGACAGGGAGCTTTCAGGGAACACTGAAGCTTTCTTT. Amino acids: CASSPDRELSGNTEAFF.

This rearrangement joins TRBV11-3 to TRBJ2-1; 9 bases match TRBD1. V lost 2 bases and J lost 5; bases outside the gene matches: 7. CDR1 and CDR2 from the germline V gene are SGHNT and YENEEA. This CDR3 is 16 amino acids long. This CDR3 is CASSLKGTGQNNEQFF. DNA of the CDR3: TGTGCCAGCAGCTTAAAAGGGACAGGGCAAAACAATGAGCAGTTCTTC.

The chain employs TRBV7-2 and TRBJ1-4; D not resolved. Germline loops: CDR1 SGHTA, CDR2 FQGNSA. The V end lost 5 bases, the J end lost 6 bases, and 7 bases lay between the germline ends. The CDR3 covers 12 residues. The CDR3 is CASSRNDEKLFF. The CDR3 DNA is TGTGCCAGCAGCCGGAACGATGAAAAACTGTTTTTT.

V and J are TRBV5-6 and TRBJ1-4; D ambiguous. Trimming removed 5 bases from V and 6 bases from J, with 11 bases in between. Germline V CDR1 and CDR2: SGHDT, YYEEEE. CDR3 size: 13 residues. This CDR3 reads CASSKDLDEKLFF. CDR3 bases: TGTGCCAGCAGTAAGGACCTTGATGAAAAACTGTTTTTT.